The T cell receptor (beta chain) under discussion was sequenced for a study of cytotoxic CD8 clonotypes in ibrutinib-treated CLL. Whole-study context: Response sampling occurred after a median roughly 11 months of treatment (range 6 to 36).

Investigators sought sequencing depths of between 1 in 200,000 and 1 in 1 million T cells. Clones were sequenced by immunoSEQ multiplex PCR, and TCRdb holds only the in-frame ones, with some missing. The sample contains 150,000 to 200,000 clones, 55% to 85% of which appear only once. In germline, CDR1 is SNHLY, CDR2 FYNNEI. The V gene lost 7 bases and the J gene lost 8 bases, with 15 bases spanning the gap. The CDR3 length is 13 residues. The V and J genes are TRBV2 and TRBJ2-1; possibly TRBD1 or TRBD2 for D (5 bases each). The source of this sequence is a human donor with chronic lymphocytic leukemia. The starting material was PBMCs, obtained after 24 months of ibrutinib treatment. This chain's CDR3 is CASNLGTPHEQFF. As DNA, the CDR3 is TGTGCCAGCAACCTCGGGACCCCGCATGAGCAGTTCTTC.